This TCR beta chain was obtained from a study of T-cell memory formation after mild COVID-19. For the study at large: Largely, TCR clusters stayed within a single donor. Study observations and caveats: The main location of contracting CD4+ clones was CM and EM, and that of contracting CD8+ clones was EMRA.

Points on this clonotype: The antigen is unknown.

Germline V gene lookup returns CDR1 KGHSH and CDR2 LQKENI. This CDR3 is 15 amino acids long. Trimming left V 1 base short and J 8 bases short, with 17 bases between. TCR alpha and TCR beta cDNA libraries with sample barcodes and UMIs came from 5'RACE using constant-segment primers. TCRdb re-called the 5' RACE reads with MiXCR, one entry per CDR3 protein. Here the sample spans approximately 290,000 distinct CDR3 sequences, 8% to 9% being singletons. The clonotype was recovered from a young man who had mild COVID-19 (a few samples of this study predate the infection). Cell type and time point are not known. The source material was PBMCs or a T cell subset sorted from them (not recorded which). The chain is built from TRBV18 and TRBJ1-2, with D maybe TRBD1 (6 bases). The CDR3 is CASSPRSGVSEGYTF. The CDR3 DNA is TGTGCCAGCTCACCACGGTCAGGGGTCTCCGAGGGCTACACCTTC.